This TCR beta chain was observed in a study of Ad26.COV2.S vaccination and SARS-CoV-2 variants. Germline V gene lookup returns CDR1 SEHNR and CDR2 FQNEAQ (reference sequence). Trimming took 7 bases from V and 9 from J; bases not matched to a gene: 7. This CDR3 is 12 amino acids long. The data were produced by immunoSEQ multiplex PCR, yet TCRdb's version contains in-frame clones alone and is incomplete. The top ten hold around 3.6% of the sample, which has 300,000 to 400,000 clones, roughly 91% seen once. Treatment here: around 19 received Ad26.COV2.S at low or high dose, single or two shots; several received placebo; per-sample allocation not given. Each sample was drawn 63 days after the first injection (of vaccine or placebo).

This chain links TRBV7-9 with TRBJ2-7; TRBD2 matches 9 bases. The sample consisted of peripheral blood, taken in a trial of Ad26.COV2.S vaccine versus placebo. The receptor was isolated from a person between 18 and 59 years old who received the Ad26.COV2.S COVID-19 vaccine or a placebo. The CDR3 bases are TGTGCCAGCACCCCTAGCGGGGAGGTGCAGTACTTC. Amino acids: CASTPSGEVQYF.